Listed below are T cell receptor beta chains from one sample, sequenced in a study of control samples from healthy donors and cancer patients. Assay used: immunoSEQ multiplex PCR; TCRdb lists only in-frame clones, some missing. This table has around 150,000 clones, 85% to 90% appearing once. Sequenced input: blood. The receptor set was obtained from a man aged 18 to 35 in good health. Each CDR3 is given with its conserved first and last residue.

V	J	CDR3
TRBV2	TRBJ2-5	CASSEASGAQTQYF
TRBV7-8	TRBJ1-2	CASRPDPDGYGYTF
TRBV24-1	TRBJ2-1	CATRGRGEQYNEQFF
TRBV6-5	TRBJ1-4	CASSYLGRPSNEKLFF
TRBV7-2	TRBJ1-6	CASSLHGGDNSPLHF
TRBV5-1	TRBJ1-1	CASSLGGRYTEAFF
TRBV29-1	TRBJ2-1	CSSSEAPHEQFF
TRBV4-3	TRBJ1-4	CASSQDQQGGEKLFF
TRBV12-3/TRBV12-4	TRBJ2-3	CASSLFITDTQYF
TRBV19	TRBJ2-7	CASGHNYEQYF
TRBV5-4	TRBJ2-7	CASSSSVMENEQYF
TRBV18	TRBJ2-5	CASSRGSRGETQYF
TRBV11-3	TRBJ1-1	CASRGTGKYF
TRBV9	TRBJ2-3	CASTPTSGTSVDTQYF
TRBV6-2/TRBV6-3	TRBJ2-4	CASSNSQGTSGGTKNIQYF
TRBV7-3	TRBJ2-2	CASSFLQGFSKDTGELFF
TRBV24-1	TRBJ2-7	CATSGTGGNEQYF
TRBV28	TRBJ2-5	CASRVGGSSKTQYF
TRBV28	TRBJ2-2	CASSLRPHQGPADTGELFF
TRBV12-3/TRBV12-4	TRBJ2-7	CASSSVTSYEQYF
TRBV3-1/TRBV3-2	TRBJ1-2	CASQALGGNNYGYTF
TRBV7-6	TRBJ2-1	CASSLALGGASYNEQFF
TRBV6-5	TRBJ1-4	CASSTPDNEKLFF
TRBV28	TRBJ1-4	CASSLRGQDNEKLFF